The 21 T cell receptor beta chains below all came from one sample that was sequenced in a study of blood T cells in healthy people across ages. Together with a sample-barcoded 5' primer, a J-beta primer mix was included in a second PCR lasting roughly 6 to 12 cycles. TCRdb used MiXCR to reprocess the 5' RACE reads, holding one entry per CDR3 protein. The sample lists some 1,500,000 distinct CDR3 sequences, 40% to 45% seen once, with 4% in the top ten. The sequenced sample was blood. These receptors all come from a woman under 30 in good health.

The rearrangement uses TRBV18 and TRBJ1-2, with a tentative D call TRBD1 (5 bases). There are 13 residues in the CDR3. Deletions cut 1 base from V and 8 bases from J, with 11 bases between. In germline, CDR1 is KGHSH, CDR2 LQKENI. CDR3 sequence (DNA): TGTGCCAGCTCACCACAGGGGTTAGACGGCTACACCTTC. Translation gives CASSPQGLDGYTF.

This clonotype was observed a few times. This CDR3 reads CASSSLVLQGRVTGELFF. In DNA, the CDR3 is TGTGCCAGCAGTTCTCTCGTCCTTCAGGGGCGGGTCACCGGGGAGCTGTTTTTT. The V and J genes are TRBV27 and TRBJ2-2, with D possibly being TRBD1 (6 bases). Between the trimmed V and J ends, which lost 4 bases and 4 bases, there was a span of 22 bases. The germline CDR1 and CDR2 sequences are MNHEY and SMNVEV (reference sequence). This CDR3 has 18 amino acids.

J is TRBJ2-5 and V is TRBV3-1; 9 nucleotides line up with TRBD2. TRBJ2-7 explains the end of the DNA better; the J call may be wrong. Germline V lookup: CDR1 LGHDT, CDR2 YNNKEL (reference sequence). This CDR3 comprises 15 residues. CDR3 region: CASSQDGLANYEQYF. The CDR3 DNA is TGTGCCAGCAGCCAAGATGGACTAGCGAACTACGAGCAGTACTTC.

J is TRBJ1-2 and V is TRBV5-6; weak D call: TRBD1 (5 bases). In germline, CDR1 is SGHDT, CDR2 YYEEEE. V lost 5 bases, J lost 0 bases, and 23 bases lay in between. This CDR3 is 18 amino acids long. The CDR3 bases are TGTGCCAGCAGAAGGGACGCAGGCGGCATGGCGGCTAACTATGGCTACACCTTC. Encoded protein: CASRRDAGGMAANYGYTF.

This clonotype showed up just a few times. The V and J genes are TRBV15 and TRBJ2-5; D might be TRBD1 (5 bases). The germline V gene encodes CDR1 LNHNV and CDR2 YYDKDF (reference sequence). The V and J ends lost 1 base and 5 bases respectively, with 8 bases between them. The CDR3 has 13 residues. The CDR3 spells CATSRAAGETQYF. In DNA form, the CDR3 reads TGTGCCACCAGCAGAGCGGCAGGGGAGACCCAGTACTTC.

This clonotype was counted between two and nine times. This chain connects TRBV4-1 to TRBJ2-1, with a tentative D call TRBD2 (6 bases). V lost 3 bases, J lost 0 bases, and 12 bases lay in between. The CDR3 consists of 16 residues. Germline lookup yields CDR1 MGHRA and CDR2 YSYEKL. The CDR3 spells CASSHLSGSSYNEQFF. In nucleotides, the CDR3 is TGCGCCAGCAGCCATCTTAGCGGTAGCTCCTACAATGAGCAGTTCTTC.

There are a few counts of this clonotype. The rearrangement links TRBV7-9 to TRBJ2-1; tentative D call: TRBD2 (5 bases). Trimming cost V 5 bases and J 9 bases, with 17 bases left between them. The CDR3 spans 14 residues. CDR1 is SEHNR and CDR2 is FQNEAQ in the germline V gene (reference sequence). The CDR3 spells CASSLPGKLGEQFF. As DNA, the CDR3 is TGTGCCAGCAGCCTACCGGGAAAGTTGGGTGAGCAGTTCTTC.

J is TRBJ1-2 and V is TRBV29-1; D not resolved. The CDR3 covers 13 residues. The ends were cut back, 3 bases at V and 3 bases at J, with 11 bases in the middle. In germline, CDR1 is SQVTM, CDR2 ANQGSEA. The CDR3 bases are TGCAGCGTTGATTCTAGACGGGACTATGGCTACACCTTC. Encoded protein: CSVDSRRDYGYTF.

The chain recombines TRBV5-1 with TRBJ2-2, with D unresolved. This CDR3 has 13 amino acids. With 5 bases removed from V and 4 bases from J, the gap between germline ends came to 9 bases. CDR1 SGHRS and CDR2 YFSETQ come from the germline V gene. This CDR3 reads CASSSLFTGELFF. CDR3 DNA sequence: TGCGCCAGCAGTTCTCTATTCACCGGGGAGCTGTTTTTT.

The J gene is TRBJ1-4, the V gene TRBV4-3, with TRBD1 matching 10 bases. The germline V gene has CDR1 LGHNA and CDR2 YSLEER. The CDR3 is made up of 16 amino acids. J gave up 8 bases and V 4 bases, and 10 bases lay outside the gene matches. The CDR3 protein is CASSRWDRGGGEKLFF. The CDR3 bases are TGCGCCAGCAGCCGGTGGGACAGGGGAGGAGGAGAAAAACTGTTTTTT.

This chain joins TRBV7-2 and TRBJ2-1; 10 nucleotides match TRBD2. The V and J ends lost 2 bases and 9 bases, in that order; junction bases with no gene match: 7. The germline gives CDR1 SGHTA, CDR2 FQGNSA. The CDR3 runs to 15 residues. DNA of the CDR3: TGTGCCAGCAGCTTAACTAGCGGGATTATCAGTGAGCAGTTCTTC. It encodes CASSLTSGIISEQFF.

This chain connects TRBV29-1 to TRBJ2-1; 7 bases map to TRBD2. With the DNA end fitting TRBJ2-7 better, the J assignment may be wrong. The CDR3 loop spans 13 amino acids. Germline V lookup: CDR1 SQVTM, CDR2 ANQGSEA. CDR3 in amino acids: CSVTSDSYNEQYF. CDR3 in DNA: TGCAGCGTTACTAGCGACTCCTACAATGAGCAGTACTTC.

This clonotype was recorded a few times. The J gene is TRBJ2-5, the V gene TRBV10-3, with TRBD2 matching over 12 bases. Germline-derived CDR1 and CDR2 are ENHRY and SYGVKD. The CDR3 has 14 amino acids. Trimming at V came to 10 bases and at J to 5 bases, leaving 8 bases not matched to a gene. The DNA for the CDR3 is TGTGCCACAAACCGACTAGCGGGAGCGGAGACCCAGTACTTC. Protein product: CATNRLAGAETQYF.

CDR3 region: CASSQGAGRTF. CDR3 nucleotides: TGCGCCAGCAGCCAAGGTGCGGGTAGGACTTTC. The chain employs TRBV4-1 and TRBJ2-6, with D possibly TRBD2 on 5 matching bases. Germline-derived CDR1 and CDR2 are MGHRA and YSYEKL. The V end was cut by 1 base, the J end by 18 bases, with 10 bases between. The CDR3 consists of 11 residues.

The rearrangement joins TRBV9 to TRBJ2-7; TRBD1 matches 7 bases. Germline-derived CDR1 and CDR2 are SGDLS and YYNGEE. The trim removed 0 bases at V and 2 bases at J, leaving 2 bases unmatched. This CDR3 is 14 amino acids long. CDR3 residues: CASSVGDSPYEQYF. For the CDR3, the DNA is TGTGCCAGCAGCGTAGGGGACAGCCCCTACGAGCAGTACTTC.

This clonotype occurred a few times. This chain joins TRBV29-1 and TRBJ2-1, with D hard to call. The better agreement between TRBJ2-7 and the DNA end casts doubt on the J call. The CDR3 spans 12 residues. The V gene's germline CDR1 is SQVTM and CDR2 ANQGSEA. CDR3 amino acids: CSVVWTNNEQYF. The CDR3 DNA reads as TGCAGCGTTGTATGGACCAACAATGAGCAGTACTTC.

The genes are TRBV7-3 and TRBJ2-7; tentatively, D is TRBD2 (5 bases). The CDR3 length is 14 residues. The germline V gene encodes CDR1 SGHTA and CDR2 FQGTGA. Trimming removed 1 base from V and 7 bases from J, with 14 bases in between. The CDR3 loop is CASSLMSGPGEQYF. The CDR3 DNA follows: TGTGCCAGCAGCTTAATGTCTGGACCGGGGGAGCAGTACTTC.

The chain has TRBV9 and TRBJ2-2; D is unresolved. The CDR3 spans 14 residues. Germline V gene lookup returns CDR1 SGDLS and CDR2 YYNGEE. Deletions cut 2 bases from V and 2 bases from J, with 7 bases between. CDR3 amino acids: CASSVPGNTGELFF. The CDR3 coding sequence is TGTGCCAGCAGCGTGCCGGGTAACACCGGGGAGCTGTTTTTT.

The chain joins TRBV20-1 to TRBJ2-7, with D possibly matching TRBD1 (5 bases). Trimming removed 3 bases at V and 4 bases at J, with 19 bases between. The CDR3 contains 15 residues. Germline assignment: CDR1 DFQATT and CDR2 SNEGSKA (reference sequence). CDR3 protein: CSASGPRGSRYEQYF. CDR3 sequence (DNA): TGCAGTGCTAGTGGTCCAAGGGGCAGCCGTTACGAGCAGTACTTC.

CDR3 nucleotides: TGTGCCAGCAGTTCAACTCCTCGACAGGTACCCCAAGAATACTACGAGCAGTACTTC. It encodes CASSSTPRQVPQEYYEQYF. The V and J genes are TRBV28 and TRBJ2-4; possible D gene TRBD1, 6 bases. The DNA end favors TRBJ2-7, so the J call may be wrong. The CDR3 runs 19 residues. Germline CDR1 is MDHEN and CDR2 is SYDVKM.

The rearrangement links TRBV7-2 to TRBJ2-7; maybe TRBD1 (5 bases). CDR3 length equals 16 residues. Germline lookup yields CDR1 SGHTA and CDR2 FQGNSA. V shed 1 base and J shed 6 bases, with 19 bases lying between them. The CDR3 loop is CASSLGRWAGKGEQYF. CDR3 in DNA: TGTGCCAGCAGCTTAGGAAGGTGGGCAGGGAAGGGCGAGCAGTACTTC.